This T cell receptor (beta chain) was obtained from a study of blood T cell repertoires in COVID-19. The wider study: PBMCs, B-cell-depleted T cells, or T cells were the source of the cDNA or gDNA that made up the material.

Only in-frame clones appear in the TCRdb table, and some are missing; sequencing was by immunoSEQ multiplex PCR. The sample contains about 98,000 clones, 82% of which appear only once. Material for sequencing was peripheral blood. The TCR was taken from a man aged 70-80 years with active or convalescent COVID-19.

The CDR3 sequence is CASSFGAGTDATEAFF. The CDR3 DNA is TGTGCCAGCAGCTTCGGAGCTGGGACAGACGCCACTGAAGCTTTCTTT. The chain employs TRBV7-9 and TRBJ1-1, with 7 bases aligning to TRBD1. J gave up 4 bases and V 3 bases, and 11 bases lay outside the gene matches. The CDR3 is 16 amino acids. Germline V gene sequence: CDR1 SEHNR, CDR2 FQNEAQ (reference sequence).